A selection of T cell receptor beta chains follows, all from one sample in a study of shared clonotypes between healthy human individuals. Repertoires were generated with immunoSEQ multiplex PCR, while TCRdb's copy carries only in-frame clones and drops some. The repertoire holds roughly 2.4 million clones, with nearly 97% as singletons. The source material was naive CD4+ T cells sorted from blood. The receptor source for this set is a young man in good health. Both conserved end residues are part of each CDR3. A D gene is named only where the DNA matches it firmly. Size values are once, few and many counts, or a class for expanded clones, and some rows have none.

DNA,CDR3,J,D,size,V
TGTGCCAGCAGTTACGGGATCGGACGGACGAACACTGAAGCTTTCTTT,CASSYGIGRTNTEAFF,TRBJ1-1,NA,NA,TRBV6-6
TGTGCCAGCCAGGCAGCGAGCTCTGGAAACACCATATATTTT,CASQAASSGNTIYF,TRBJ1-3,NA,few,TRBV19
TGTGCCAGCAAGCCCGGGACTAGCGGATCCGGGACCCAGTACTTC,CASKPGTSGSGTQYF,TRBJ2-5,TRBD2,NA,TRBV27
TGCGCCAGCAGCCTATTCGGGACTAGCACAGATACGCAGTATTTT,CASSLFGTSTDTQYF,TRBJ2-3,NA,once,TRBV5-1
TGTGCCAGCACCGCAACAGTGGTTTTCTATGGCTACACCTTC,CASTATVVFYGYTF,TRBJ1-2,NA,NA,TRBV28
TGTGCCAGCAGCTTGCTAAAGAGCTCCTACGAGCAGTACTTC,CASSLLKSSYEQYF,TRBJ2-7,NA,NA,TRBV7-9
TGTGCCAGCTCACCCCAACAGGGGGCGGCCGGGGAGCTGTTTTTT,CASSPQQGAAGELFF,TRBJ2-2,TRBD1,once,TRBV18
TGTGCCAGCAGCAGCAGAGGGGTTGGGGGCTACACCTTC,CASSSRGVGGYTF,TRBJ1-2,NA,NA,TRBV28
TGTGCCAGCAGTACCACAGAGTCCCTCCATGGCTACACCTTC,CASSTTESLHGYTF,TRBJ1-2,NA,NA,TRBV28
TGTGCCAGCAGCTTGGTCCAGGGCACAGATACGCAGTATTTT,CASSLVQGTDTQYF,TRBJ2-3,NA,NA,TRBV5-4
TGTGCCAGCTCAGTCGTAACCGGCTACGAGCAGTACTTC,CASSVVTGYEQYF,TRBJ2-7,NA,NA,TRBV6-5
TGTGCCTGGAGTCTCACCGGGAGCGATGAAAAACTGTTTTTT,CAWSLTGSDEKLFF,TRBJ1-4,NA,NA,TRBV30
TGTGCCAGCAGCTGGGGTGGTACGAGCTCCTACGAGCAGTACTTC,CASSWGGTSSYEQYF,TRBJ2-7,NA,NA,TRBV5-6
TGTGCCAGCAGTTCGACCCTGGGGGACATTCAGTACTTC,CASSSTLGDIQYF,TRBJ2-4,NA,NA,TRBV6-5
TGTGCCAGCAGCTTAGGGCTAGCGGAGACCCAGTACTTC,CASSLGLAETQYF,TRBJ2-5,NA,NA,TRBV7-8
TGTGCCAGTAGTATAAAAGTGGGACAGTTCGGCTACACCTTC,CASSIKVGQFGYTF,TRBJ1-2,TRBD1,NA,TRBV19
TGTGCCAGCAGCAAACAGGGACAGGGGTCCTACGAGCAGTACTTC,CASSKQGQGSYEQYF,TRBJ2-7,TRBD1,NA,TRBV9
TGTGCCAGCAGAACCGGGCGATCTAACGGGTCTGGCTACACCTTC,CASRTGRSNGSGYTF,TRBJ1-2,NA,NA,TRBV27
TGTGCCTGGAGTGTACAGGGCGGTGGTGAAAAACTGTTTTTT,CAWSVQGGGEKLFF,TRBJ1-4,NA,NA,TRBV30
TGCGCCAGCAGCGTGACAGGTTTTTACACCGGGGAGCTGTTTTTT,CASSVTGFYTGELFF,TRBJ2-2,NA,NA,TRBV4-3
TGCAGTGCAGGGACAGCTGGCTACACCTTC,CSAGTAGYTF,TRBJ1-2,TRBD1,NA,TRBV20-1
TGTGCCAGCAGCAACTCGGGGTTGAACACTGAAGCTTTCTTT,CASSNSGLNTEAFF,TRBJ1-1,NA,NA,TRBV13
TGTGCCAGCGTCGGAGGTAACACCGGGGAGCTGTTTTTT,CASVGGNTGELFF,TRBJ2-2,NA,NA,TRBV6-6
TGTGCCAGCAGTTTAGCCCGATCTTCGACAGCCCACTACGAGCAGTACTTC,CASSLARSSTAHYEQYF,TRBJ2-7,NA,NA,TRBV27
TGCGCCAGCAGTCAAGGGCCCGTGACAGGGGGCTACGAGCAGTACTTC,CASSQGPVTGGYEQYF,TRBJ2-7,TRBD1,NA,TRBV23-1
TGTGCCAGCAGGACACTAGCGGGATACAATGAGCAGTTCTTC,CASRTLAGYNEQFF,TRBJ2-1,TRBD2,once,TRBV6-5
TGTGCCAGCAGTTACTCGGACACAAACACTGAAGCTTTCTTT,CASSYSDTNTEAFF,TRBJ1-1,NA,once,TRBV6-5